The present entry profiles one TCR beta chain with its context. Its target is not known. The PCR employed 60 Vbeta primers together with 13 Jbeta primers. Measured with immunoSEQ multiplex PCR; TCRdb has only the in-frame clones, and not every one. The data hold under 250,000 clones, with about three quarters observed a single time. The CDR3 runs 12 residues. Germline V gives CDR1 SGHRS, CDR2 YFSETQ. The sample comes from a study of cytomegalovirus exposure and HLA in healthy donors. Study findings and constraints: A list of 150 to 200 TCR beta chains associated with cytomegalovirus was given. Being indistinguishable, some V segments were excluded, TRBV6-2 and TRBV6-3 among them.

The V call is TRBV5-1, the J call TRBJ2-5; the D is unclear. The J call may be incorrect, as the DNA end agrees better with TRBJ2-7. The source is a boy younger than 18 in good health and CMV-seronegative. The sample was PBMCs. The CDR3 region has the DNA TGCGCCAGCAGCTTGGGAGGATACGAGCAGTACTTC. Translating gives CASSLGGYEQYF.